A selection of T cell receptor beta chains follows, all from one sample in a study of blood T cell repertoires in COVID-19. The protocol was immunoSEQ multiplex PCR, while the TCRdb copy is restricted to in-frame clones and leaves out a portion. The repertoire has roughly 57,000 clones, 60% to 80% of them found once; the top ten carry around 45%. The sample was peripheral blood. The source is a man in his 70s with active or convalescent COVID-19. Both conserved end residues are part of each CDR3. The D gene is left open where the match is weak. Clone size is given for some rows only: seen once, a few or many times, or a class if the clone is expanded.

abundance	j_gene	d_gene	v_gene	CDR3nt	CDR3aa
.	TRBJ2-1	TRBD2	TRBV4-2	TGTGCCAGCAGCCAAGAAGTTCAGACTAGCGGGGGCCGCCAGCAGTTCTTC	CASSQEVQTSGGRQQFF
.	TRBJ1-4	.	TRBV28	TGTGCCAGCACTACTTTCAGGGGATATAATGAAAAACTGTTTTTT	CASTTFRGYNEKLFF
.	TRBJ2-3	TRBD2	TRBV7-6	TGTGCCAGCAGCCCAGAGGGGACTAGCGGGGGGCGAGATACGCAGTATTTT	CASSPEGTSGGRDTQYF
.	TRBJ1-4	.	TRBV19	TGTGCCGCGGGGGGAGGAAATGAAAAACTGTTTTTT	CAAGGGNEKLFF
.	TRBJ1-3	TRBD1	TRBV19	TGTGCCAGTAGTACGACAGGGGCAAACACCATATATTTT	CASSTTGANTIYF
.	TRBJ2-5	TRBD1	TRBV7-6	TGTGCCAGCAGCTTAAATACAGGGGTTTCCGGGGAGCCCCAGTACTTC	CASSLNTGVSGEPQYF
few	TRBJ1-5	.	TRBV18	TGTGCCAGCTCACTCGGAAGGGGGGGGACGAATCAGCCCCAGCATTTT	CASSLGRGGTNQPQHF
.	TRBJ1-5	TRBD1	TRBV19	TGTGCCAGTAATCTGGACAGGGGTGGCCAGCCCCAGCATTTT	CASNLDRGGQPQHF
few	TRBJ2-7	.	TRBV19	TGTGCCAGTAGTACCCAGGCCAGGGGTTTCTACGAGCAGTACTTC	CASSTQARGFYEQYF
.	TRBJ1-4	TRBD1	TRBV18	TGTGCCAGCTCACTAACCGGGACAGGAGCGGAAAAACTGTTTTTT	CASSLTGTGAEKLFF
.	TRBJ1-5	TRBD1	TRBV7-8	TGTGCCAGCAGCCCACGGGACAGGGGGTTGAGCAATCAGCCCCAGCATTTT	CASSPRDRGLSNQPQHF